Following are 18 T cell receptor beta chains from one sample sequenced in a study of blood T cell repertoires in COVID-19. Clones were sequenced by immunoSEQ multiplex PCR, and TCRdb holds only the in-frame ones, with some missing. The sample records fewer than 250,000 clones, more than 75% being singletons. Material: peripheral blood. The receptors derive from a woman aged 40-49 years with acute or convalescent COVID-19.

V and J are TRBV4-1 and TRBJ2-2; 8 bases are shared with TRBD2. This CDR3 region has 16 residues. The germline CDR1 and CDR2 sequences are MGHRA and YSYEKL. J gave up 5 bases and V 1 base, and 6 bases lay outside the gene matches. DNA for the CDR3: TGCGCCAGCAGCCAAGTGCAAGCGGGAGTGACCGGGGAGCTGTTTTTT. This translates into CASSQVQAGVTGELFF.

The CDR3, as DNA: TGTGCCAGCAGCTTAAGGAGCGGGCTGCAAGAGACCCAGTACTTC. It codes for CASSLRSGLQETQYF. V gene TRBV7-8 combines with J gene TRBJ2-5; D may be TRBD2 (6 bases). V was shortened by 2 bases and J by 2 bases, with 12 bases between the two germline ends. The CDR3 covers 15 residues. The germline V gene encodes CDR1 SGHVS and CDR2 FQNEAQ. Based on the CDR3 plus reference TRBV7-8 and TRBJ2-5, the full variable domain is GAGVSQSPRYKVAKRGQDVALRCDPISGHVSLFWYQQALGQGPEFLTYFQNEAQLDKSGLPSDRFFAERPEGSVSTLKIQRTQQEDSAVYLCASSLRSGLQETQYFGPGTRLLVL.

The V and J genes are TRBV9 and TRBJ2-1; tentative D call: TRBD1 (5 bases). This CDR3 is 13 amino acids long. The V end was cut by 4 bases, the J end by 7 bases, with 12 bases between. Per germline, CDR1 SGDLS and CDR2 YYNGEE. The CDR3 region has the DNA TGTGCCAGCAGCTCCTCTCAGGGTAATGAGCAGTTCTTC. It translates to CASSSSQGNEQFF. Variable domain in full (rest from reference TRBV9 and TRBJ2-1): DSGVTQTPKHLITATGQRVTLRCSPRSGDLSVYWYQQSLDQGLQFLIQYYNGEERAKGNILERFSAQQFPDLHSELNLSSLELGDSALYFCASSSSQGNEQFFGPGTRLTVL.

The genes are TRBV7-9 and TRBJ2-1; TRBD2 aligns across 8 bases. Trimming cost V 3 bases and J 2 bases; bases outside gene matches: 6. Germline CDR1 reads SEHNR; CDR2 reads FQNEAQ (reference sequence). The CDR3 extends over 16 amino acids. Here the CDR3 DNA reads TGTGCCAGCAGCTTTCGAGCGGGAGAAGCCTACAATGAGCAGTTCTTC. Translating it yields CASSFRAGEAYNEQFF.

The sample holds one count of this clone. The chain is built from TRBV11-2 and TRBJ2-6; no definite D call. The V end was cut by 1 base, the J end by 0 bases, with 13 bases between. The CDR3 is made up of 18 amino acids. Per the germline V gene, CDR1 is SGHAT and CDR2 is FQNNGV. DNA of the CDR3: TGTGCCAGCAGCTTAGTTCGTCTGCGGAACTCTGGGGCCAACGTCCTGACTTTC. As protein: CASSLVRLRNSGANVLTF.

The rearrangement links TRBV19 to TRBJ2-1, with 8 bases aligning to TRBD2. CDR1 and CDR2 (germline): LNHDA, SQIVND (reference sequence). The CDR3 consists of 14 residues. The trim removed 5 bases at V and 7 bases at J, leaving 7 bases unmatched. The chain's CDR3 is CASSRGTRLNEQFF. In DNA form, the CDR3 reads TGTGCCAGTAGTCGGGGGACTAGATTGAATGAGCAGTTCTTC.

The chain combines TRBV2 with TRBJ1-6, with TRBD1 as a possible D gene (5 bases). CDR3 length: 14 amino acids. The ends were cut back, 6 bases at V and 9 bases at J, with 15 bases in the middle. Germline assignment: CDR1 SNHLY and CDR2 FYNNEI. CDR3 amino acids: CASSPRLDSSPLHF. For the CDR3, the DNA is TGTGCCAGCAGCCCCAGGTTAGACAGTTCACCCCTCCACTTT.

The CDR3 loop reads CASSRQSLKNTEAFF. For the CDR3, the DNA is TGTGCCAGCAGCCGACAGAGTCTCAAGAACACTGAAGCTTTCTTT. The chain employs TRBV2 and TRBJ1-1, with D possibly being TRBD1 (5 bases). This CDR3 has 15 residues. V was shortened by 6 bases and J by 1 base, with 15 bases between the two germline ends. Germline V gene data show CDR1 as SNHLY and CDR2 as FYNNEI. The full variable domain, rest sourced from reference TRBV2 and TRBJ1-1, is EPEVTQTPSHQVTQMGQEVILRCVPISNHLYFYWYRQILGQKVEFLVSFYNNEISEKSEIFDDQFSVERPDGSNFTLKIRSTKLEDSAMYFCASSRQSLKNTEAFFGQGTRLTVV.

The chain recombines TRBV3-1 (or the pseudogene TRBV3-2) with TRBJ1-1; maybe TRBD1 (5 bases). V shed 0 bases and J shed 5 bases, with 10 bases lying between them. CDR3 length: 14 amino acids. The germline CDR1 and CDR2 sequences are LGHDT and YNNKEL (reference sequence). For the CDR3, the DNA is TGTGCCAGCAGCCAAGAGGGGGGGGGTACTGAAGCTTTCTTT. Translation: CASSQEGGGTEAFF.

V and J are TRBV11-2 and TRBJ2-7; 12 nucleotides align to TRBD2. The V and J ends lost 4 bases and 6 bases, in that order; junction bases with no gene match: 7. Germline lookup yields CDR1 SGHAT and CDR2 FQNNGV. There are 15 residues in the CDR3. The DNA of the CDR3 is TGTGCCAGCAGCTGGGCTAGCGGGGGGGCTAGCGAGCAGTACTTC. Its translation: CASSWASGGASEQYF.

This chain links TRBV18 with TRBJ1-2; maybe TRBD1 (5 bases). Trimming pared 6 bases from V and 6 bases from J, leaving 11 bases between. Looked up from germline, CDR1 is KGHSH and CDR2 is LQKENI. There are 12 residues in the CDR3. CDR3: CASSAGGDGYTF. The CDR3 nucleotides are TGTGCCAGCTCCGCCGGGGGAGATGGCTACACCTTC.

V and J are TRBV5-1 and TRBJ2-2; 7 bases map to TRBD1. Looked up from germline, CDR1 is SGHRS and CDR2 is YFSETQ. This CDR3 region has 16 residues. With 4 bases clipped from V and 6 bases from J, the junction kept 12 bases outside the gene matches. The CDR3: CASSPRTGLGAGELFF. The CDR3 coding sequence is TGCGCCAGCAGCCCACGGACAGGCCTGGGAGCCGGGGAGCTGTTTTTT.

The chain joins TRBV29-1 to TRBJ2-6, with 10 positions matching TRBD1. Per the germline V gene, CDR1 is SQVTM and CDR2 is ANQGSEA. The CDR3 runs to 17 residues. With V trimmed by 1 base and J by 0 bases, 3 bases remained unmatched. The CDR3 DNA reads TGCAGCGTTGAAGTAAGGGACAGGGGCTCTGGGGCCAACGTCCTGACTTTC. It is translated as CSVEVRDRGSGANVLTF.

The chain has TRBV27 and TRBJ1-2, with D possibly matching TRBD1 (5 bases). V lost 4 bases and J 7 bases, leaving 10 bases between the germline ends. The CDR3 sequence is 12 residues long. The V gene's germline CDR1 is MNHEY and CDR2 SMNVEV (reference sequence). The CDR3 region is CASSSGFSGYTF. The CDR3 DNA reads TGTGCCAGCAGTTCAGGGTTCAGTGGCTACACCTTC.

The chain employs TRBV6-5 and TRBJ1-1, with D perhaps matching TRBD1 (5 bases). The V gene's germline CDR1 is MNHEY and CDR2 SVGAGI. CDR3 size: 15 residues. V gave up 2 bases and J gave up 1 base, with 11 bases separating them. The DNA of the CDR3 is TGTGCCAGCAGTTACACCGGACAAGGGAACACTGAAGCTTTCTTT. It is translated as CASSYTGQGNTEAFF.

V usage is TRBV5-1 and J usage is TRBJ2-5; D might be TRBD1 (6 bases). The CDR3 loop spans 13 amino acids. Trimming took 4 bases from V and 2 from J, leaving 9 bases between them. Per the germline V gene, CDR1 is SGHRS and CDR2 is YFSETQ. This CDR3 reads CASSPTGQETQYF. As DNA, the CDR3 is TGCGCCAGCAGCCCGACAGGTCAAGAGACCCAGTACTTC.

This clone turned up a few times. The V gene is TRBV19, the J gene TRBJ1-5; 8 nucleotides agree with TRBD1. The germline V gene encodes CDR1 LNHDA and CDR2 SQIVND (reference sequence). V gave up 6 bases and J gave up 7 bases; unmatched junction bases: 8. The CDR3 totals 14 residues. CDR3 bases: TGTGCCAGTAGATCTAAACAGGGGGTGCAGCCCCAGCATTTT. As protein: CASRSKQGVQPQHF.

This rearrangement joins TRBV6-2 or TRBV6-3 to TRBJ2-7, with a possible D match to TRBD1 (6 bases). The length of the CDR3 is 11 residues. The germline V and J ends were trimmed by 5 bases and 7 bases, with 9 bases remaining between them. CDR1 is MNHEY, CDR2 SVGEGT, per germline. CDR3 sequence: CASSEGEEQYF. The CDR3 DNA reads TGTGCCAGCAGTGAGGGGGAGGAGCAGTACTTC.